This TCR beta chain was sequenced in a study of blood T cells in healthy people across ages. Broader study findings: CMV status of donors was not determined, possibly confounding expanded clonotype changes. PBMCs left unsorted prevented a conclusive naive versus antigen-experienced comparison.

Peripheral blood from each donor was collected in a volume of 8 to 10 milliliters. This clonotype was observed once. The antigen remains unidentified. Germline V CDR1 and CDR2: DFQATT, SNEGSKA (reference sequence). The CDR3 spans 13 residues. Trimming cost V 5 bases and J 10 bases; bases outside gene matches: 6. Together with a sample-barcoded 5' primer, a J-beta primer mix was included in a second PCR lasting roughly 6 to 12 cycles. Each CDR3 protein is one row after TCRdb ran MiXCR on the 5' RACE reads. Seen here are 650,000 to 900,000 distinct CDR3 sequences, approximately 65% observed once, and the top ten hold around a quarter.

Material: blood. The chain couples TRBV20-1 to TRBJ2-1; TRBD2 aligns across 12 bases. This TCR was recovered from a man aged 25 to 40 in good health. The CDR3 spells CSALAGGLWEQFF. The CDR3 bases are TGCAGTGCTCTAGCGGGGGGGCTTTGGGAGCAGTTCTTC.